Below are 24 T cell receptor beta chains sequenced from a single sample in a study of T cell clones after liver transplantation. Clones were read by immunoSEQ multiplex PCR, and TCRdb kept only the in-frame ones, dropping some. The sample has fewer than 80,000 clones; less than 90% are singletons. Sequencing was performed on CD4+ T cells from blood, taken around 50 months after liver transplant. These receptors all stem from a human patient who received a liver transplant. A subset of T cells may come from the graft donor.

J is TRBJ2-1 and V is TRBV19; D uncertain. The CDR3 totals 15 residues. Germline V lookup: CDR1 LNHDA, CDR2 SQIVND (reference sequence). V lost 4 bases, J lost 0 bases, and 10 bases lay in between. CDR3 amino acids: CASSTRTRSYNEQFF. In DNA form, the CDR3 reads TGTGCCAGTAGTACACGGACCCGCTCCTACAATGAGCAGTTCTTC.

CDR3 amino acids: CASSSTEEGYTF. In nucleotides, the CDR3 is TGTGCCAGCAGCTCGACAGAGGAAGGCTACACCTTC. This chain uses TRBV7-9 with TRBJ1-2, with D perhaps matching TRBD1 (5 bases). Germline loops: CDR1 SEHNR, CDR2 FQNEAQ (reference sequence). Trimming left V 4 bases short and J 8 bases short, with 11 bases between. CDR3 length equals 12 residues.

The rearrangement joins TRBV7-9 to TRBJ1-5; TRBD1 matches at 8 bases. Germline V CDR1 and CDR2: SEHNR, FQNEAQ (reference sequence). This CDR3 spans 14 amino acids. V dropped 6 bases and J dropped 4; count of bases not matched to a gene: 5. The CDR3, as DNA: TGTGCCAGCAGACTACAGGGGGTGAATCAGCCCCAGCATTTT. Translation: CASRLQGVNQPQHF.

The chain couples TRBV18 to TRBJ1-1, with no clear D. Germline V CDR1 and CDR2: KGHSH, LQKENI. This CDR3 region has 13 residues. V was pared by 5 bases and J by 1 base, with 8 bases between. Here the CDR3 DNA reads TGTGCCAGCTCAGGCTTGGGGAACACTGAAGCTTTCTTT. This sequence encodes CASSGLGNTEAFF.

This clone was seen more than once but under ten times. The rearrangement joins TRBV29-1 to TRBJ1-1; D uncertain. The V and J ends lost 5 bases and 1 base respectively, with 5 bases between them. CDR1 and CDR2 (germline): SQVTM, ANQGSEA. This CDR3 comprises 11 residues. CDR3 nucleotide sequence: TGCAGCGTTATGAGGAACACTGAAGCTTTCTTT. It specifies CSVMRNTEAFF.

The chain links TRBV6-1 to TRBJ1-2, with 7 bases matching TRBD1. Germline-derived CDR1 and CDR2 are MNHNS and SASEGT. The CDR3 runs to 15 residues. V shed 10 bases and J 0 bases; nucleotides not matched to a gene: 11. The CDR3 region has the DNA TGTGCCATCAGACCCGGGACAGCAACTAACTATGGCTACACCTTC. This encodes CAIRPGTATNYGYTF.

This sequence joins TRBV7-2 and TRBJ1-2; 7 bases map to TRBD1. CDR1 and CDR2 (germline): SGHTA, FQGNSA. Trimming removed 2 bases from V and 5 bases from J; junction bases left unmatched: 20. CDR3 size: 19 residues. The CDR3 reads CASSLPSPGQSASYYGYTF. The DNA for the CDR3 is TGTGCCAGCAGCTTACCCTCCCCGGGACAGAGTGCTTCGTATTATGGCTACACCTTC.

The rearrangement uses TRBV15 and TRBJ2-6; tentatively, D is TRBD1 (5 bases). Germline CDR1 reads LNHNV; CDR2 reads YYDKDF (reference sequence). The length of the CDR3 is 14 residues. The V and J ends lost 8 bases and 1 base respectively, with 9 bases between them. In DNA form, the CDR3 reads TGTGCCACCGGGAAGGGGTCTGGGGCCAACGTCCTGACTTTC. Its translation is CATGKGSGANVLTF.

This clone was detected only once. CDR3 nucleotide sequence: TGTGCCAGCAGCTTGAGGAGGCACCCCTACAATGAGCAGTTCTTC. Amino acids: CASSLRRHPYNEQFF. The rearrangement uses TRBV11-2 and TRBJ2-1, with D perhaps matching TRBD2 (5 bases). The CDR3 sequence is 15 residues long. Trimming removed 3 bases from V and 2 bases from J, with 11 bases in between. Germline V gene data show CDR1 as SGHAT and CDR2 as FQNNGV.

The chain uses TRBV10-3 and TRBJ1-1; TRBD1 matches 10 bases. The CDR3 is 14 amino acids. Trimming took 6 bases from V and 5 from J; bases not matched to a gene: 6. Germline V gene sequence: CDR1 ENHRY, CDR2 SYGVKD. The CDR3 nucleotides read TGTGCCATCAGGGGACAGGGGCGTGGGACTGAAGCTTTCTTT. Amino acids: CAIRGQGRGTEAFF.

Turning to this clone: This CDR3 is also generated by other DNA sequences in the sample. The chain couples TRBV6-1 to TRBJ1-1, with TRBD1 identical over 7 bases. This CDR3 has 13 amino acids. V lost 6 bases and J lost 2; bases outside the gene matches: 3. Germline V gives CDR1 MNHNS, CDR2 SASEGT. CDR3 sequence: CASSRQGNTEAFF. Written as DNA, the CDR3 is TGTGCCAGCAGCCGACAGGGAAACACTGAAGCTTTCTTT.

As for this clone: One end of the junction varies from germline; a read error may be responsible. The chain links TRBV7-7 to TRBJ2-2; D is tentatively TRBD1 or TRBD2 (5 bases each). Germline V CDR1 and CDR2: SSHAT, FNYEAQ (reference sequence). The CDR3 runs to 19 residues. The CDR3 region is CASSLAQVPMGPNTGELFF. The CDR3 DNA follows: TGTGCTAGCAGCTTAGCGCAGGTACCCATGGGGCCGAACACCGGGGAGCTGTTTTTT.

The rearrangement links TRBV28 to TRBJ1-3; D is ambiguous. This CDR3 is 17 amino acids long. Germline assignment: CDR1 MDHEN and CDR2 SYDVKM. Trimming left V 3 bases short and J 1 base short, with 16 bases between. The CDR3 DNA sequence: TGTGCCAGCAGTTTGCTTACCCCGCCTTTTTCTGGAAACACCATATATTTT. It specifies CASSLLTPPFSGNTIYF.

This clone was recorded only once. The chain couples TRBV5-1 to TRBJ2-3, with D unresolved. Trimming took 2 bases from V and 10 from J, leaving 11 bases between them. The CDR3 has 12 amino acids. Germline V gene data show CDR1 as SGHRS and CDR2 as YFSETQ. The DNA of the CDR3 is TGCGCCAGCAGCTTTACTACGTCGGCGCAGTATTTT. The encoded protein is CASSFTTSAQYF.

The rearrangement links TRBV6-6 to TRBJ1-3; possible D gene TRBD1, 5 bases. V was cut by 6 bases and J by 0 bases, with 15 bases left in between. Germline CDR1 reads MNHNY; CDR2 reads SVGAGI (reference sequence). CDR3 length: 16 residues. CDR3 amino acids: CASRPTGSPSGNTIYF. CDR3 nucleotides: TGTGCCAGCAGACCCACAGGCAGCCCCTCTGGAAACACCATATATTTT.

The V call is TRBV4-2, the J call TRBJ2-5; 7 bases line up with TRBD2. From germline, CDR1 is LGHNA and CDR2 YNFKEQ. The CDR3 is 15 residues long. Losses at the gene ends were 1 base for V and 3 bases for J; bases not matched to a gene: 5. The CDR3 spells CASSQGGLAEETQYF. DNA for the CDR3: TGTGCCAGCAGCCAAGGGGGTCTAGCGGAAGAGACCCAGTACTTC.

The chain has TRBV18 and TRBJ1-5; D is uncertain. Trimming removed 8 bases at V and 4 bases at J, with 12 bases between. Per the germline V gene, CDR1 is KGHSH and CDR2 is LQKENI. The CDR3 is made up of 13 amino acids. CDR3 residues: CASAEGANQPQHF. The CDR3 bases are TGTGCCAGCGCTGAGGGAGCTAATCAGCCCCAGCATTTT.

By share, this clone counts as large. This sequence joins TRBV6-1 and TRBJ2-7, with TRBD2 matching 9 bases. Germline values: CDR1 MNHNS, CDR2 SASEGT. The CDR3 sequence is 13 residues long. The V and J ends lost 6 bases and 2 bases, in that order; junction bases with no gene match: 2. The CDR3 DNA is TGTGCCAGCAGGGCTAGCGGGGCCTACGAGCAGTACTTC. It codes for CASRASGAYEQYF.

This clone was found once. The chain carries TRBV7-2 and TRBJ2-3; 7 bases are a match to TRBD2. Trimming cost V 2 bases and J 1 base; bases outside gene matches: 0. This CDR3 is built from 14 residues. The germline CDR1 and CDR2 sequences are SGHTA and FQGNSA. The CDR3 sequence: CASSLTSGTDTQYF. The CDR3 bases are TGTGCCAGCAGCTTAACTAGCGGCACAGATACGCAGTATTTT.

The chain has TRBV7-6 and TRBJ1-4; D gene uncertain. CDR1 is SGHVS, CDR2 FNYEAQ, per germline. This CDR3 has 12 amino acids. The ends were cut back, 6 bases at V and 6 bases at J, with 8 bases in the middle. The chain's CDR3 is CASSKADEKLFF. The DNA of the CDR3 is TGTGCCAGCAGTAAAGCGGATGAAAAACTGTTTTTT.

CDR3 sequence: CASSLEAGGGTDTQYF. The CDR3, as DNA: TGCGCCAGCAGCTTGGAGGCGGGAGGGGGCACAGATACGCAGTATTTT. The chain combines TRBV5-1 with TRBJ2-3, with 9 positions matching TRBD2. After removal of 0 bases from V and 1 base from J, the junction contained 3 bases not matched to a gene. Looked up from germline, CDR1 is SGHRS and CDR2 is YFSETQ. The length of the CDR3 is 16 residues.

The gene calls are TRBV25-1 and TRBJ2-3; D is unresolved. The CDR3 consists of 13 residues. Germline CDR1 is MGHDK and CDR2 is SYGVNS. Trimming pared 4 bases from V and 1 base from J, leaving 6 bases between. The CDR3 sequence: CASSVRGTDTQYF. The CDR3 DNA reads as TGTGCCAGCAGTGTCCGTGGCACAGATACGCAGTATTTT.

This clone is categorized as medium-sized (0.01 to 0.1%). The rearrangement uses TRBV2 and TRBJ2-7; TRBD1 agrees at 10 bases. Per the germline V gene, CDR1 is SNHLY and CDR2 is FYNNEI. This CDR3 region has 16 residues. V dropped 6 bases and J dropped 5; count of bases not matched to a gene: 13. This chain's CDR3 is CASSRQGTGVGNEQYF. Here the CDR3 DNA reads TGTGCCAGCAGCAGGCAGGGGACAGGGGTGGGCAACGAGCAGTACTTC.

This chain joins TRBV7-2 and TRBJ1-2, with TRBD1 as a possible D gene (5 bases). The V end was cut by 1 base, the J end by 8 bases, with 17 bases between. This CDR3 comprises 15 residues. Germline values: CDR1 SGHTA, CDR2 FQGNSA. CDR3 sequence (DNA): TGTGCCAGCAGCTTAGTGGTCCGACAGCCCTTGGGCTACACCTTC. Its translation: CASSLVVRQPLGYTF.